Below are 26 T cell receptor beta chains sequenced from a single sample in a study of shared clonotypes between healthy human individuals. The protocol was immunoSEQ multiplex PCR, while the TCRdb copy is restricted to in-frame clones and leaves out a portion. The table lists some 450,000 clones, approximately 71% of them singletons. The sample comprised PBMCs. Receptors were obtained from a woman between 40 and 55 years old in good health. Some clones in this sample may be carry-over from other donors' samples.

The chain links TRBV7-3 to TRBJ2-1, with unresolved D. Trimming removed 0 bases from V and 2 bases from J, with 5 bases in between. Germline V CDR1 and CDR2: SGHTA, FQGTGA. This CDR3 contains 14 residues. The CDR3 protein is CASSLTPAYNEQFF. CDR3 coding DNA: TGTGCCAGCAGCTTAACCCCCGCCTACAATGAGCAGTTCTTC.

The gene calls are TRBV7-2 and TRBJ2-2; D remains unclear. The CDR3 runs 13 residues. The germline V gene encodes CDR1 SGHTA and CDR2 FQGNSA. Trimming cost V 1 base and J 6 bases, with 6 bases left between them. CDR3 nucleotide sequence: TGTGCCAGCAGCTTAGGACGATCCGGGGAGCTGTTTTTT. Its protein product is CASSLGRSGELFF.

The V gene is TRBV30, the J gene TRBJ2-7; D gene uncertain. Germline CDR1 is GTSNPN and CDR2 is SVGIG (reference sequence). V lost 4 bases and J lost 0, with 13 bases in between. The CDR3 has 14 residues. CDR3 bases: TGTGCCTGGACCAGACATACGAGCTCCTACGAGCAGTACTTC. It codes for CAWTRHTSSYEQYF.

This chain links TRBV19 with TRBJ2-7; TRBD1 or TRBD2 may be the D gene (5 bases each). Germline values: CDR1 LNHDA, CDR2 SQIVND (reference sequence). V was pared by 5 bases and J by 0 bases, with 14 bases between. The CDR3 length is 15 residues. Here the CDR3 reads CASSAWAGSSYEQYF. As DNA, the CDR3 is TGTGCCAGTAGTGCCTGGGCAGGGAGCTCCTACGAGCAGTACTTC. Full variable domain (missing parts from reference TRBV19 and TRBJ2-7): DGGITQSPKYLFRKEGQNVTLSCEQNLNHDAMYWYRQDPGQGLRLIYYSQIVNDFQKGDIAEGYSVSREKKESFPLTVTSAQKNPTAFYLCASSAWAGSSYEQYFGPGTRLTVT.

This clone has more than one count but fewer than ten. This CDR3 is CASMKEDAAYEQYF. The CDR3 DNA reads TGTGCCAGCATGAAGGAGGACGCAGCCTACGAGCAGTACTTC. The rearrangement joins TRBV2 to TRBJ2-7, with TRBD2 as a possible D gene (5 bases). CDR3 length: 14 amino acids. The V and J ends lost 7 bases and 2 bases respectively, with 15 bases between them. The germline V gene encodes CDR1 SNHLY and CDR2 FYNNEI.

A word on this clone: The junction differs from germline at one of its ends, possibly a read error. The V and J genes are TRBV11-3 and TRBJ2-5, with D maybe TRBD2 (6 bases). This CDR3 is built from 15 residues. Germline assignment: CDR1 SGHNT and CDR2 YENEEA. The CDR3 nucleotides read TGTGCCGGCAGCTTAGATGGAGGGATGGGGGAGACCCAGTACTTC. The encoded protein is CAGSLDGGMGETQYF.

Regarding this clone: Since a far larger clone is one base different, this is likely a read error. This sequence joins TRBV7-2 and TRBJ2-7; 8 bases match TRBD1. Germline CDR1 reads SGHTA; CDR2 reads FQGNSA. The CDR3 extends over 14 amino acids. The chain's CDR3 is CASSFYRGTYEQCF. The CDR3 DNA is TGTGCCAGCAGCTTTTACAGGGGGACCTACGAGCAGTGCTTC.

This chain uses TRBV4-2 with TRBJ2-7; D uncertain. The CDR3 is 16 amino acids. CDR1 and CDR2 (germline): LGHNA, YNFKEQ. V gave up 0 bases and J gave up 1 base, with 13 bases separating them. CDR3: CASSQDRAHPSYEQYF. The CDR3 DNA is TGTGCCAGCAGCCAAGATCGGGCCCACCCATCCTACGAGCAGTACTTC.

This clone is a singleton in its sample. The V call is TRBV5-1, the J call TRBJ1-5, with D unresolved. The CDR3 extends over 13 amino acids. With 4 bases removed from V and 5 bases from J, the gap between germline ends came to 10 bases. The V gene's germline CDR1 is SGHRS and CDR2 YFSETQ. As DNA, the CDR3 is TGCGCCAGCAGCGAAATAGGGCATCAGCCCCAGCATTTT. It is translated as CASSEIGHQPQHF.

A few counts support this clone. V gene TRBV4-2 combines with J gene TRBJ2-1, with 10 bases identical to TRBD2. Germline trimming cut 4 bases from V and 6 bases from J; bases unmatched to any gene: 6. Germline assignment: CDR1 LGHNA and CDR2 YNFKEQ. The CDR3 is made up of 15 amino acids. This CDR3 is CASSRAGGPFNEQFF. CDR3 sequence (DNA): TGTGCCAGCAGCCGAGCGGGAGGGCCATTCAATGAGCAGTTCTTC.

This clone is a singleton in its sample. The CDR3 DNA reads as TGTGCCAGTAGTATATATGGGGGGGAAACTGAAGCTTTCTTT. Protein: CASSIYGGETEAFF. This sequence joins TRBV19 and TRBJ1-1; D is perhaps TRBD1 (5 bases). The V gene lost 2 bases and the J gene lost 5 bases, with 12 bases spanning the gap. Germline loops: CDR1 LNHDA, CDR2 SQIVND (reference sequence). CDR3 length equals 14 residues. Complete variable domain (other parts from reference TRBV19 and TRBJ1-1): DGGITQSPKYLFRKEGQNVTLSCEQNLNHDAMYWYRQDPGQGLRLIYYSQIVNDFQKGDIAEGYSVSREKKESFPLTVTSAQKNPTAFYLCASSIYGGETEAFFGQGTRLTVV.

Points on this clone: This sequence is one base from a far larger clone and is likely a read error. For the CDR3, the DNA is TGCAGCGCGACCAAAGAGACCCAGTACTTC. Amino acid sequence: CSATKETQYF. The chain joins TRBV29-1 to TRBJ2-5; D gene ambiguous. With 7 bases removed from V and 3 bases from J, the gap between germline ends came to 6 bases. The length of the CDR3 is 10 residues. Germline V lookup: CDR1 SQVTM, CDR2 ANQGSEA.

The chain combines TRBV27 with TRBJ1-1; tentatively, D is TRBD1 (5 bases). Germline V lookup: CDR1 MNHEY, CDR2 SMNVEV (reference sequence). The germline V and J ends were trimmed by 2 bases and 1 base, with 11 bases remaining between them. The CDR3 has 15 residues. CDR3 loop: CASSLRGAGNTEAFF. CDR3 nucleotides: TGTGCCAGCAGTTTACGAGGGGCTGGGAACACTGAAGCTTTCTTT.

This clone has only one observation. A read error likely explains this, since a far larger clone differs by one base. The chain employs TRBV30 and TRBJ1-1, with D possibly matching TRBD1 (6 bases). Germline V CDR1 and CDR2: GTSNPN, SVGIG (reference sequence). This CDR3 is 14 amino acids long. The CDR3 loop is CAWGVPRGDTEAFF. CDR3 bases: TGTGCCTGGGGTGTACCCAGGGGAGACACTGAAGCTTTCTTT.

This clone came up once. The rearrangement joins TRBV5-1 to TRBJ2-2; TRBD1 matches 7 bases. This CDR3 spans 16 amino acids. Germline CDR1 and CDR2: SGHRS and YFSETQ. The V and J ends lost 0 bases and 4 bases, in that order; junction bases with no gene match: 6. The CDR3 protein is CASSLGQQGSTGELFF. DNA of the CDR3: TGCGCCAGCAGCTTGGGTCAACAGGGGTCCACCGGGGAGCTGTTTTTT. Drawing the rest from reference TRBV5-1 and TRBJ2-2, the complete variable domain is KAGVTQTPRYLIKTRGQQVTLSCSPISGHRSVSWYQQTPGQGLQFLFEYFSETQRNKGNFPGRFSGRQFSNSRSEMNVSTLELGDSALYLCASSLGQQGSTGELFFGEGSRLTVL.

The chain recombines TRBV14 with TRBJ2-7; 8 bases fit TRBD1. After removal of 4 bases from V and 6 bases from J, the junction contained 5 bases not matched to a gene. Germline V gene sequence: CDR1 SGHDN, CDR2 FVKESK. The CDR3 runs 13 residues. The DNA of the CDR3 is TGTGCCAGCAGCCGACAGGGGATGGGCGAGCAGTACTTC. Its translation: CASSRQGMGEQYF.

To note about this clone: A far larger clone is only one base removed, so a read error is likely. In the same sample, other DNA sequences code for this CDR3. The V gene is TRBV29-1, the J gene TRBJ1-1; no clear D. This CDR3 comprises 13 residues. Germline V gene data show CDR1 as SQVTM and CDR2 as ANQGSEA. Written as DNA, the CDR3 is TGCAGCGTTGACGCAGCCGGGAACACTGAAGCCTTCTTT. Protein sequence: CSVDAAGNTEAFF.

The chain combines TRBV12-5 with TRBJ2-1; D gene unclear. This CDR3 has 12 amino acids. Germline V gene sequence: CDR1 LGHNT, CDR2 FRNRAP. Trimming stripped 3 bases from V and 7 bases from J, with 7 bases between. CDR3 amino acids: CASGFALNEQFF. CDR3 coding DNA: TGTGCTAGTGGTTTTGCCCTTAATGAGCAGTTCTTC.

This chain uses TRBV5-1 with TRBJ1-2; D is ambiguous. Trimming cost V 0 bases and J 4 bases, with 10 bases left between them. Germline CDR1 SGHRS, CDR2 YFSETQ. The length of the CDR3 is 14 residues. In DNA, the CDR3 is TGCGCCAGCAGCTTGGATAGCGGCAGCTATGGCTACACCTTC. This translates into CASSLDSGSYGYTF.

CDR3 region: CSVEGSGGLWTQYF. CDR3 sequence (DNA): TGCAGCGTTGAAGGTAGCGGGGGGCTTTGGACCCAGTACTTC. The V and J genes are TRBV29-1 and TRBJ2-5; 10 bases are a match to TRBD2. V trimming: 1 base; J trimming: 7 bases; junction bases outside the gene matches: 6. CDR1 is SQVTM and CDR2 is ANQGSEA in the germline V gene. The CDR3 sequence is 14 residues long.

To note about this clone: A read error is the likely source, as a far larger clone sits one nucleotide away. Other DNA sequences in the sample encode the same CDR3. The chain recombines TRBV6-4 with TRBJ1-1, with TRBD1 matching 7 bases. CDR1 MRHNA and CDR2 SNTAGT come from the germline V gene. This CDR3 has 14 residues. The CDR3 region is CASSDSIETGRAFF. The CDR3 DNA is TGTGCCAGCAGCGACTCGATTGAGACAGGGAGAGCTTTCTTT.

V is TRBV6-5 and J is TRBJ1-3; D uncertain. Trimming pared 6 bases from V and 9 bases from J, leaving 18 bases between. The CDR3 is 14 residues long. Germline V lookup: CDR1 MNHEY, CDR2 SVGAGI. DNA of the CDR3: TGTGCCAGCAGCCGCCTTTCCCTCCATGGCACCATATATTTT. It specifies CASSRLSLHGTIYF.

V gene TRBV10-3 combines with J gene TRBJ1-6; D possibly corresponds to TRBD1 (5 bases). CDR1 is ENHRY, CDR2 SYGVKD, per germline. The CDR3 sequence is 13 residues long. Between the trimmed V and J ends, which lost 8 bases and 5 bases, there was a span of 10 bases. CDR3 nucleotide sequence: TGTGCCATCGGTGGACACGATAATTCACCCCTCCACTTT. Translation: CAIGGHDNSPLHF.

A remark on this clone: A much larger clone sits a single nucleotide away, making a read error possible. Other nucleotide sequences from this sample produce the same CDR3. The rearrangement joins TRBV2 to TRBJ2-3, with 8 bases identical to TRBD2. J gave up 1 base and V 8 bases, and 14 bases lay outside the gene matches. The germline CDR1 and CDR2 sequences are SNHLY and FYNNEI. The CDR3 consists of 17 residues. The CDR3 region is CASGDGTSGGGTDTQYF. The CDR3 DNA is TGTGCCAGCGGGGACGGGACTAGTGGGGGGGGCACAGATACGCAGTATTTT.

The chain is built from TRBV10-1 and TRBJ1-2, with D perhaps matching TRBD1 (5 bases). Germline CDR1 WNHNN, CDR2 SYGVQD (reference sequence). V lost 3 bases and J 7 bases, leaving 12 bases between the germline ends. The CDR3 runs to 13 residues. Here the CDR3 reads CASSDSSGLGYTF. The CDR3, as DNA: TGCGCCAGCAGTGACTCCTCAGGGCTTGGCTACACCTTC.

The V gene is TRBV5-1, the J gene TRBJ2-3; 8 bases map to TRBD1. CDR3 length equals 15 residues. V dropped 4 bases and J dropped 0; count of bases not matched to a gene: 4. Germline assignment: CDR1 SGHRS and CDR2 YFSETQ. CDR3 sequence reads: CASSLTGVSTDTQYF. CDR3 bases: TGCGCCAGCAGCCTGACAGGGGTGAGCACAGATACGCAGTATTTT. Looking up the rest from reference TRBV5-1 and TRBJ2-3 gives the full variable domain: KAGVTQTPRYLIKTRGQQVTLSCSPISGHRSVSWYQQTPGQGLQFLFEYFSETQRNKGNFPGRFSGRQFSNSRSEMNVSTLELGDSALYLCASSLTGVSTDTQYFGPGTRLTVL.